What follows are 10 T cell receptor beta chains derived from one specimen sequenced in a study of CD8 T cells in Susac syndrome. With random hexamers, reverse transcription was performed on roughly 0.5 to 1 ug of RNA. TCRdb reanalysed the immunoSEQ multiplex PCR reads using MiXCR and keeps one entry per CDR3 protein. Here the sample spans 150,000 to 200,000 distinct CDR3 sequences, 90% to 97% being singletons. The sample comprised CD4+ T cells from PBMCs. The receptors shown here come from a human donor with Susac syndrome.

The gene calls are TRBV5-1 and TRBJ2-7, with 12 bases fitting TRBD1. This CDR3 has 15 residues. V was pared by 4 bases and J by 5 bases, with 7 bases of the junction left unmatched. CDR1 and CDR2 from the germline V gene are SGHRS and YFSETQ. The CDR3 is CASSTGTGGINEQYF. Here the CDR3 DNA reads TGCGCCAGCAGCACCGGGACAGGGGGCATCAACGAGCAGTACTTC.

The chain couples TRBV27 to TRBJ2-1; 10 positions match TRBD2. Trimming cost V 6 bases and J 10 bases; bases outside gene matches: 6. In germline, CDR1 is MNHEY, CDR2 SMNVEV (reference sequence). This CDR3 is 13 amino acids long. CDR3 DNA sequence: TGTGCCAGCAGACCCGCGACTAGCGGGGAGCAGTTCTTC. Protein: CASRPATSGEQFF.

In its sample, this clonotype was seen a few times. The CDR3 bases are TGTGCCAGCACCCCGGGACAGGGCGACTATGGCTACACCTTC. It encodes CASTPGQGDYGYTF. The V and J genes are TRBV9 and TRBJ1-2, with 9 nucleotides matching TRBD1. CDR3 length: 14 residues. CDR1 SGDLS and CDR2 YYNGEE come from the germline V gene. V lost 6 bases and J lost 3; bases outside the gene matches: 6. Together with reference TRBV9 and TRBJ1-2, the CDR3 gives the full variable domain: DSGVTQTPKHLITATGQRVTLRCSPRSGDLSVYWYQQSLDQGLQFLIQYYNGEERAKGNILERFSAQQFPDLHSELNLSSLELGDSALYFCASTPGQGDYGYTFGSGTRLTVV.

This chain connects TRBV9 to TRBJ1-5, with 7 bases lining up with TRBD1. The CDR3 is 14 amino acids. V lost 4 bases, J lost 3 bases, and 4 bases stayed unmatched. CDR1 and CDR2 (germline): SGDLS, YYNGEE. The CDR3 DNA sequence: TGTGCCAGCAGCCCCGGGACAGACAATCAGCCCCAGCATTTT. As protein: CASSPGTDNQPQHF.

The chain recombines TRBV19 with TRBJ2-2; D is undetermined. Germline V lookup: CDR1 LNHDA, CDR2 SQIVND (reference sequence). The CDR3 loop spans 14 amino acids. Trimming cost V 1 base and J 4 bases, with 7 bases left between them. CDR3 region: CASSIATATGELFF. The CDR3 DNA reads TGTGCCAGTAGTATAGCAACGGCCACCGGGGAGCTGTTTTTT.

On this clonotype: One end of the junction varies from germline; a read error may be responsible. The chain is built from TRBV28 and TRBJ1-1, with D possibly being TRBD1 (6 bases). The CDR3 loop spans 13 amino acids. Germline CDR1 reads MDHEN; CDR2 reads SYDVKM. CDR3 DNA sequence: TGTACCAGCCTAGGGGGAGGGTTCACTGAAGCTTTCTTT. Its translation is CTSLGGGFTEAFF.

The chain uses TRBV2 and TRBJ2-5; TRBD2 aligns across 11 bases. The CDR3 has 14 amino acids. Losses at the gene ends were 6 bases for V and 5 bases for J; bases not matched to a gene: 5. Germline CDR1 and CDR2: SNHLY and FYNNEI. The CDR3 sequence is CASRTTSGDETQYF. CDR3 coding DNA: TGTGCCAGCAGGACGACTAGCGGGGATGAGACCCAGTACTTC.

J is TRBJ1-6 and V is TRBV6-4, with no clear D. V was pared by 4 bases and J by 0 bases, with 4 bases between. Germline V lookup: CDR1 MRHNA, CDR2 SNTAGT. This CDR3 contains 14 residues. CDR3 in DNA: TGTGCCAGCAGTGTAAGCTCCTATAATTCACCCCTCCACTTT. It is translated as CASSVSSYNSPLHF.

This chain links TRBV10-3 with TRBJ2-6; TRBD1 matches 8 bases. V shed 7 bases, J shed 0 bases, and the junction held 2 bases outside the gene matches. Germline CDR1 is ENHRY and CDR2 is SYGVKD. This CDR3 is 15 amino acids long. For the CDR3, the DNA is TGTGCCATCAATGACAGGGGCTCTGGGGCCAACGTCCTGACTTTC. This codes for CAINDRGSGANVLTF.

V gene TRBV29-1 combines with J gene TRBJ1-5; D ambiguous. There are 13 residues in the CDR3. In germline, CDR1 is SQVTM, CDR2 ANQGSEA. V dropped 2 bases and J dropped 0 bases, with 5 bases sitting between them. In DNA form, the CDR3 reads TGCAGCGTTGAAAGTGGTAGCAATCAGCCCCAGCATTTT. It codes for CSVESGSNQPQHF.